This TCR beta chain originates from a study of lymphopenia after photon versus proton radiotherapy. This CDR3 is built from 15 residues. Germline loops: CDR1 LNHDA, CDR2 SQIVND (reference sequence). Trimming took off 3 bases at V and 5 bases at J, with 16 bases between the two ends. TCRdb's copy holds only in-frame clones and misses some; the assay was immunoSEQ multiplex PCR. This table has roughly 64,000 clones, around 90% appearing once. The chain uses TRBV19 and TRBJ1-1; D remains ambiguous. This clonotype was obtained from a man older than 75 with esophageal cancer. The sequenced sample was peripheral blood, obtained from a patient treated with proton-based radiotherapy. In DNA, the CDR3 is TGTGCCAGTAGTATCCCTACATGGGCCAAGACTGAAGCTTTCTTT. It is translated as CASSIPTWAKTEAFF.